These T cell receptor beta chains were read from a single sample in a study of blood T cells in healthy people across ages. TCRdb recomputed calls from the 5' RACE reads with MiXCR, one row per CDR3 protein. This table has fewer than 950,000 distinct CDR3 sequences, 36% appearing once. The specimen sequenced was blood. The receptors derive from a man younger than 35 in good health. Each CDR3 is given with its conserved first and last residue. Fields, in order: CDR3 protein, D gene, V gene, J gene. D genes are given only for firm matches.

CDR3aa: CASRPLAGPNSPLHF
d_gene: -
v_gene: TRBV12-3/TRBV12-4
j_gene: TRBJ1-6

CDR3aa: CASSVVYREKLFF
d_gene: -
v_gene: TRBV6-2/TRBV6-3
j_gene: TRBJ1-4

CDR3aa: CASSQDGGLVSETQYF
d_gene: TRBD2
v_gene: TRBV3-1
j_gene: TRBJ2-5

CDR3aa: CSVSTRTYNEQFF
d_gene: -
v_gene: TRBV29-1
j_gene: TRBJ2-1

CDR3aa: CAISELDYGYTF
d_gene: -
v_gene: TRBV10-3
j_gene: TRBJ1-2

CDR3aa: CASSLGTPVDTQYF
d_gene: -
v_gene: TRBV12-3/TRBV12-4
j_gene: TRBJ2-3

CDR3aa: CASSSIVGYINEQFF
d_gene: -
v_gene: TRBV7-9
j_gene: TRBJ2-1

CDR3aa: CASSDRDRGYEQYF
d_gene: TRBD1
v_gene: TRBV9
j_gene: TRBJ2-7

CDR3aa: CASSLAGTASTDTQYF
d_gene: TRBD1
v_gene: TRBV7-9
j_gene: TRBJ2-3

CDR3aa: CASSLFSGGDSSYEQYF
d_gene: TRBD2
v_gene: TRBV4-2
j_gene: TRBJ2-7

CDR3aa: CSARDILGADTQYF
d_gene: -
v_gene: TRBV20-1
j_gene: TRBJ2-3

CDR3aa: CASSHDPTREKDEKLFF
d_gene: -
v_gene: TRBV4-3
j_gene: TRBJ1-4

CDR3aa: CASARPGMGETQYF
d_gene: -
v_gene: TRBV5-1
j_gene: TRBJ2-5

CDR3aa: CASKNRGPNTEAFF
d_gene: -
v_gene: TRBV2
j_gene: TRBJ1-1

CDR3aa: CASSLLGVEDTEAFF
d_gene: -
v_gene: TRBV7-9
j_gene: TRBJ1-1

CDR3aa: CASSSNPQTGGGQPQHF
d_gene: TRBD1
v_gene: TRBV27
j_gene: TRBJ1-5

CDR3aa: CASRLGRQTGELFF
d_gene: -
v_gene: TRBV27
j_gene: TRBJ2-2

CDR3aa: CASSPLTGRGYNEQYF
d_gene: -
v_gene: TRBV12-3/TRBV12-4
j_gene: TRBJ2-5

CDR3aa: CASSSHTGQLDDSYTF
d_gene: -
v_gene: TRBV28
j_gene: TRBJ1-2

CDR3aa: CASSLVSGQGIYGYTF
d_gene: -
v_gene: TRBV5-5
j_gene: TRBJ1-2

CDR3aa: CASSQVGTAEEQYF
d_gene: -
v_gene: TRBV4-2
j_gene: TRBJ2-5

CDR3aa: CASSLATGDNYGYTF
d_gene: TRBD1
v_gene: TRBV7-2
j_gene: TRBJ1-2

CDR3aa: CSAPRAATGHTDTQYF
d_gene: -
v_gene: TRBV20-1
j_gene: TRBJ2-3

CDR3aa: CASSLVGGQSSYNEQFF
d_gene: TRBD1
v_gene: TRBV5-1
j_gene: TRBJ2-1

CDR3aa: CASGADSNNEQYF
d_gene: -
v_gene: TRBV25-1
j_gene: -

CDR3aa: CASSQEDSRFTNYGYTF
d_gene: -
v_gene: TRBV4-1
j_gene: TRBJ1-2

CDR3aa: CATSERYGTQYF
d_gene: -
v_gene: TRBV24-1
j_gene: TRBJ2-5

CDR3aa: CASSLSGVALYNEQFF
d_gene: -
v_gene: TRBV5-1
j_gene: TRBJ2-1

CDR3aa: CASSQGTSGSYYTQYF
d_gene: TRBD2
v_gene: TRBV4-1
j_gene: TRBJ2-3

CDR3aa: CASSMTGIGEKLFF
d_gene: TRBD1
v_gene: TRBV12-3/TRBV12-4
j_gene: TRBJ1-4

CDR3aa: CASSVRRGGLNEQFF
d_gene: TRBD2
v_gene: TRBV11-2
j_gene: TRBJ2-1

CDR3aa: CTSTISVGFNEQFF
d_gene: -
v_gene: TRBV6-1
j_gene: TRBJ2-1

CDR3aa: CASSPEAVLQPQHF
d_gene: -
v_gene: TRBV7-2
j_gene: TRBJ1-5

CDR3aa: CATSRVGTSGNEQFF
d_gene: TRBD2
v_gene: TRBV15
j_gene: TRBJ2-1

CDR3aa: CASSLVDRAYEQYF
d_gene: TRBD1
v_gene: TRBV3-1
j_gene: TRBJ2-7

CDR3aa: CAVKKDNTEAFF
d_gene: -
v_gene: TRBV10-3
j_gene: TRBJ1-1

CDR3aa: CSARVRGKSYTF
d_gene: TRBD1
v_gene: TRBV20-1
j_gene: TRBJ1-2

CDR3aa: CSAPDGSMETQYF
d_gene: -
v_gene: TRBV20-1
j_gene: TRBJ2-5

CDR3aa: CASRLTGANYEQYF
d_gene: TRBD1
v_gene: TRBV27
j_gene: TRBJ2-7

CDR3aa: CSASMAGPNTEAFF
d_gene: -
v_gene: TRBV20-1
j_gene: TRBJ1-1

CDR3aa: CASSYRTSGYNEQFF
d_gene: TRBD2
v_gene: TRBV6-2/TRBV6-3
j_gene: TRBJ2-1

CDR3aa: CASSPLGRGYEQYF
d_gene: -
v_gene: TRBV27
j_gene: TRBJ2-7